These 27 T cell receptor beta chains originate from one sample sequenced in a study of T cells after yellow fever vaccination. TCRdb passed the 5' RACE reads through MiXCR, listing each CDR3 protein once. The data show a few hundred thousand distinct CDR3 sequences, about 5.2% seen once. Specimen: CD4+ T cells sorted from PBMCs, collected on the day of the yellow fever booster vaccination. Source of these receptors: a man between 18 and 35 years old who received the YFV17D yellow fever vaccine.

This clonotype was detected only a few times. J is TRBJ2-2 and V is TRBV5-1, with D tentatively TRBD1 (6 bases). Per the germline V gene, CDR1 is SGHRS and CDR2 is YFSETQ. The CDR3 totals 15 residues. Deletions cut 3 bases from V and 0 bases from J, with 9 bases between. The CDR3 DNA is TGCGCCAGCAGCTCACAGGGCACGAACACCGGGGAGCTGTTTTTT. The encoded protein is CASSSQGTNTGELFF.

The chain employs TRBV7-2 and TRBJ2-7, with D uncertain. The CDR3 contains 13 residues. V lost 5 bases and J lost 3, with 11 bases in between. In germline, CDR1 is SGHTA, CDR2 FQGNSA. CDR3 loop: CASSLQVGYEQYV. CDR3 DNA sequence: TGTGCCAGCAGCCTCCAAGTGGGCTACGAGCAGTACGTC.

The sample holds a few counts of this clonotype. The chain is built from TRBV27 and TRBJ1-4; maybe TRBD1 (6 bases). In germline, CDR1 is MNHEY, CDR2 SMNVEV (reference sequence). This CDR3 has 17 amino acids. V lost 8 bases to trimming and J lost 4 bases, with 23 bases between them. CDR3 region: CASAETGHLFLNEKLFF. CDR3 DNA sequence: TGTGCCAGCGCGGAAACAGGGCACCTGTTCCTTAATGAAAAACTGTTTTTT.

This clonotype showed up many times. The chain joins TRBV20-1 to TRBJ2-7; TRBD2 matches at 7 bases. The CDR3 has 12 amino acids. In germline, CDR1 is DFQATT, CDR2 SNEGSKA (reference sequence). Losses at the gene ends were 3 bases for V and 3 bases for J; bases not matched to a gene: 2. The CDR3 here is CSASPSGYEQYV. DNA for the CDR3: TGCAGTGCTAGTCCTAGCGGCTACGAGCAGTACGTC.

Here the CDR3 reads CASSFGGHTGELFF. CDR3 in DNA: TGTGCCAGCAGCTTCGGGGGGCACACCGGGGAGCTGTTTTTT. The genes are TRBV5-4 and TRBJ2-2; D perhaps matches TRBD2 (7 bases). Germline loops: CDR1 SGHNT, CDR2 YYREEE (reference sequence). The CDR3 covers 14 residues. The V end was cut by 2 bases, the J end by 3 bases, with 8 bases between. Drawing the rest from reference TRBV5-4 and TRBJ2-2, the complete variable domain is ETGVTQSPTHLIKTRGQQVTLRCSSQSGHNTVSWYQQALGQGPQFIFQYYREEENGRGNFPPRFSGLQFPNYSSELNVNALELDDSALYLCASSFGGHTGELFFGEGSRLTVL.

The sample holds many counts of this clonotype. The gene calls are TRBV6-5 and TRBJ2-2, with D possibly matching TRBD1 (6 bases). CDR1 is MNHEY and CDR2 is SVGAGI in the germline V gene. This CDR3 has 16 residues. V shed 6 bases and J shed 4 bases, with 18 bases lying between them. The CDR3 protein is CASSRTGNVGTGELFF. CDR3 nucleotides: TGTGCCAGCAGCCGAACAGGGAATGTGGGCACCGGGGAGCTGTTTTTT.

This clonotype was observed once. V is TRBV6-1 and J is TRBJ1-4; weak D call: TRBD1 (6 bases). Trimming removed 6 bases at V and 10 bases at J, with 18 bases between. The CDR3 is 14 residues long. CDR1 and CDR2 from the germline V gene are MNHNS and SASEGT. Here the CDR3 DNA reads TGTGCCAGCAGCGAACCATCCCAAGGGGGAAAACTGTTTTTT. This translates into CASSEPSQGGKLFF.

V and J are TRBV7-2 and TRBJ1-4; D not resolved. The CDR3 spans 16 residues. Between the trimmed V and J ends, which lost 3 bases and 0 bases, there was a span of 11 bases. Germline loops: CDR1 SGHTA, CDR2 FQGNSA. The CDR3 protein is CASSFSLASTNEKLFF. CDR3 nucleotides: TGTGCCAGCAGCTTCAGTCTCGCTTCAACTAATGAAAAACTGTTTTTT. The entire variable domain, with the rest obtained from reference TRBV7-2 and TRBJ1-4, is as follows: GAGVSQSPSNKVTEKGKDVELRCDPISGHTALYWYRQSLGQGLEFLIYFQGNSAPDKSGLPSDRFSAERTGGSVSTLTIQRTQQEDSAVYLCASSFSLASTNEKLFFGSGTQLSVL.

This chain connects TRBV20-1 to TRBJ2-7, with 9 bases matching TRBD2. With V trimmed by 3 bases and J by 0 bases, 6 bases remained unmatched. Germline values: CDR1 DFQATT, CDR2 SNEGSKA (reference sequence). The CDR3 extends over 15 amino acids. CDR3 region: CSASKVSGGSYEQYF. Written as DNA, the CDR3 is TGCAGTGCTAGCAAAGTTAGCGGGGGCTCCTACGAGCAGTACTTC.

This clonotype was seen only a few times. The chain uses TRBV20-1 and TRBJ2-6; D is ambiguous. CDR3 length equals 15 residues. V was clipped by 1 base and J by 4 bases, with 11 bases between them. Germline assignment: CDR1 DFQATT and CDR2 SNEGSKA (reference sequence). The CDR3 reads CSARGLGTGANVLTF. In nucleotides, the CDR3 is TGCAGTGCTAGAGGACTGGGTACCGGGGCCAACGTCCTGACTTTC.

A few counts support this clonotype. The rearrangement uses TRBV7-3 and TRBJ1-2, with 7 bases lining up with TRBD1. This CDR3 spans 16 amino acids. The trim removed 1 base at V and 4 bases at J, leaving 9 bases unmatched. Per the germline V gene, CDR1 is SGHTA and CDR2 is FQGTGA. Here the CDR3 DNA reads TGTGCCAGCAGCTTAAGTCCCGGACAGGCTCTCTATGGCTACACCTTC. Amino acids: CASSLSPGQALYGYTF. The full variable domain, rest sourced from reference TRBV7-3 and TRBJ1-2, is GAGVSQTPSNKVTEKGKYVELRCDPISGHTALYWYRQSLGQGPEFLIYFQGTGAADDSGLPNDRFFAVRPEGSVSTLKIQRTERGDSAVYLCASSLSPGQALYGYTFGSGTRLTVV.

This clonotype has more than one count but fewer than ten. The chain links TRBV14 to TRBJ1-4; D is undetermined. The V end lost 2 bases, the J end lost 6 bases, and 7 bases lay between the germline ends. The germline V gene encodes CDR1 SGHDN and CDR2 FVKESK. The CDR3 has 13 amino acids. The CDR3 reads CASSQNLYEKLFF. The CDR3 DNA reads as TGTGCCAGCAGCCAAAACCTGTATGAAAAACTGTTTTTT.

This clonotype showed up just a few times. DNA of the CDR3: TGTGCCAGCTCGCGGACAGGGATTCGTGGCAATCAGCCCCAGCATTTT. Its translation is CASSRTGIRGNQPQHF. The chain employs TRBV18 and TRBJ1-5; 8 bases agree with TRBD1. J lost 2 bases, V lost 6 bases, and 9 bases had no gene match. The germline gives CDR1 KGHSH, CDR2 LQKENI. The CDR3 sequence is 16 residues long. Using reference TRBV18 and TRBJ1-5 for the parts outside the CDR3, the full variable domain is NAGVMQNPRHLVRRRGQEARLRCSPMKGHSHVYWYRQLPEEGLKFMVYLQKENIIDESGMPKERFSAEFPKEGPSILRIQQVVRGDSAAYFCASSRTGIRGNQPQHFGDGTRLSIL.

This clonotype was seen repeatedly, ten times or more. The CDR3 is CASSSLNTGELFF. DNA for the CDR3: TGTGCCAGCAGCTCGCTGAACACCGGGGAGCTGTTTTTT. The V and J genes are TRBV11-2 and TRBJ2-2; D is unresolved. CDR1 and CDR2 (germline): SGHAT, FQNNGV. There are 13 residues in the CDR3. Trimming pared 4 bases from V and 1 base from J, leaving 4 bases between.

The J gene is TRBJ1-1, the V gene TRBV5-1; TRBD1 is a possible D gene (6 bases). CDR1 is SGHRS and CDR2 is YFSETQ in the germline V gene. Deletions cut 4 bases from V and 1 base from J, with 17 bases between. CDR3 length: 16 residues. CDR3 sequence reads: CASSVLTGTPNTEAFF. The CDR3 nucleotides are TGCGCCAGCAGCGTTCTAACCGGGACACCGAACACTGAAGCTTTCTTT. The full variable domain, its missing parts supplied by reference TRBV5-1 and TRBJ1-1, is KAGVTQTPRYLIKTRGQQVTLSCSPISGHRSVSWYQQTPGQGLQFLFEYFSETQRNKGNFPGRFSGRQFSNSRSEMNVSTLELGDSALYLCASSVLTGTPNTEAFFGQGTRLTVV.

Many counts were recorded for this clonotype. In DNA form, the CDR3 reads TGTGCCAGCACAGGGGAAGTGAACACTGAAGCTTTCTTT. Translation gives CASTGEVNTEAFF. The rearrangement uses TRBV12-3 or TRBV12-4 and TRBJ1-1; D is possibly TRBD1 (6 bases). V lost 7 bases, J lost 0 bases, and 9 bases lay in between. The CDR3 extends over 13 amino acids.

This clonotype was counted a few times. This sequence joins TRBV21-1 and TRBJ2-3; the table gives TRBD1 as D, unverified against the DNA. TRBV21-1 is a known pseudogene. This CDR3 is 16 amino acids long. CDR3 nucleotides: TGTGCCAGCAGCCCCGGGGACGGGGGCCCCCCAGATACGCAGTATTTT. Protein product: CASSPGDGGPPDTQYF.

This clonotype was seen many times. This sequence joins TRBV12-3 or TRBV12-4 and TRBJ2-2, with a possible D match to TRBD2 (6 bases). This CDR3 is built from 14 residues. V lost 3 bases to trimming and J lost 1 base, with 6 bases between them. The CDR3 loop reads CASSLRGNTGELFF. In DNA form, the CDR3 reads TGTGCCAGCAGTTTGCGGGGGAACACCGGGGAGCTGTTTTTT.

Many counts were recorded for this clonotype. This chain joins TRBV5-6 and TRBJ2-3; 7 bases agree with TRBD2. The V gene end was trimmed by 0 bases and the J gene end by 6 bases; junction bases not matched to a gene: 7. CDR1 and CDR2 (germline): SGHDT, YYEEEE. The CDR3 runs 15 residues. CDR3 protein: CASSLDALRGDTQYF. CDR3 DNA sequence: TGTGCCAGCAGCTTGGACGCCCTGCGGGGGGATACGCAGTATTTT.

This clonotype was seen ten or more times. The chain employs TRBV6-6 and TRBJ2-7; 8 nucleotides align to TRBD1. In germline, CDR1 is MNHNY, CDR2 SVGAGI (reference sequence). This CDR3 is 15 amino acids long. The trim removed 4 bases at V and 5 bases at J, leaving 10 bases unmatched. The CDR3, as DNA: TGTGCCAGCAGTTTCTACAGGGGGGATTTCGACGAGCAGTACGTC. This codes for CASSFYRGDFDEQYV.

Ten or more counts support this clonotype. V usage is TRBV25-1 and J usage is TRBJ2-3, with unresolved D. Per germline, CDR1 MGHDK and CDR2 SYGVNS. The V end lost 8 bases, the J end lost 1 base, and 10 bases lay between the germline ends. The CDR3 spans 13 residues. This chain's CDR3 is CASGYPGTDTQYF. In DNA, the CDR3 is TGTGCCAGCGGATACCCCGGCACAGATACGCAGTATTTT.

J is TRBJ2-2 and V is TRBV7-9, with 10 bases matching TRBD1. In germline, CDR1 is SEHNR, CDR2 FQNEAQ (reference sequence). This CDR3 spans 15 amino acids. J lost 5 bases, V lost 5 bases, and 5 bases had no gene match. In DNA form, the CDR3 reads TGTGCCAGCAGCGAAGGGACAGGGGAAACCGGGGAGCTGTTTTTT. Amino acids: CASSEGTGETGELFF.

The CDR3 DNA sequence: TGTGCCAGCAGCTTCGGGAGGAGCTCCTACGAGCAGTACTTC. Amino acids: CASSFGRSSYEQYF. The chain couples TRBV7-9 to TRBJ2-7, with TRBD2 matching over 7 bases. Trimming cost V 3 bases and J 0 bases; bases outside gene matches: 2. Germline assignment: CDR1 SEHNR and CDR2 FQNEAQ (reference sequence). There are 14 residues in the CDR3.

The chain combines TRBV6-6 with TRBJ1-5; D remains ambiguous. CDR3 length: 15 amino acids. Germline lookup yields CDR1 MNHNY and CDR2 SVGAGI (reference sequence). Trimming cost V 2 bases and J 0 bases, with 8 bases left between them. CDR3 sequence: CASSYEAVSNQPQHF. CDR3 sequence (DNA): TGTGCCAGCAGTTACGAGGCAGTTAGCAATCAGCCCCAGCATTTT.

This clonotype was seen a handful of times. The chain links TRBV5-5 to TRBJ2-2; possibly TRBD2 for D (5 bases). V lost 4 bases to trimming and J lost 3 bases, with 13 bases between them. The CDR3 is 15 amino acids. Germline CDR1 and CDR2: SGHKS and YYEKEE (reference sequence). The CDR3 coding sequence is TGTGCCAGCAGCCGTCGGGGATTGCACACCGGGGAGCTGTTTTTT. This translates into CASSRRGLHTGELFF.

The rearrangement joins TRBV20-1 to TRBJ2-3; TRBD2 matches 8 bases. The CDR3 is made up of 16 amino acids. Trimming removed 0 bases from V and 6 bases from J; junction bases left unmatched: 11. Germline V gives CDR1 DFQATT, CDR2 SNEGSKA (reference sequence). CDR3 nucleotide sequence: TGCAGTGCTAGAGAGGCCGGGGGGGCGGCGTTGGATACGCAGTATTTT. Amino acids: CSAREAGGAALDTQYF.

The V gene is TRBV5-1, the J gene TRBJ2-1; 10 nucleotides agree with TRBD2. The CDR3 covers 15 residues. J lost 8 bases, V lost 3 bases, and 8 bases had no gene match. Looked up from germline, CDR1 is SGHRS and CDR2 is YFSETQ. The CDR3 spells CASSSQRGGYYEQFF. The CDR3 nucleotides read TGCGCCAGCAGCTCACAGCGGGGGGGCTATTATGAGCAGTTCTTC.